The rows below give T cell receptor beta chains drawn from one sample of a study of OX40 agonist ivuxolimab in advanced cancers. Assay: immunoSEQ multiplex PCR; the TCRdb copy retains only in-frame clones and omits some. The sample includes 75,000 to 100,000 clones, 80% to 90% of them seen just once. Specimen: CD4+ or CD8+ T cells sorted from blood, collected in a trial of the OX40 agonist ivuxolimab. All receptors come from an adult with an advanced solid tumor such as melanoma, head and neck, liver or kidney cancer. Both conserved end residues are part of each CDR3. Fields, in order: V gene, clone size, D gene, J gene, CDR3 DNA, CDR3 protein. D genes are given only for firm matches. Part of the rows lack a size; the others show once, few, many or a class for expanded clones.

>TRBV2|NA|TRBD1|TRBJ1-2
TGTGCCAGCAGTGTTGGGACAGGGAACTATGGCTACACCTTC
CASSVGTGNYGYTF
>TRBV5-1|NA|NA|TRBJ2-3
TGCGCCAGCAGCTCATACCCCCTAGGCACAGATACGCAGTATTTT
CASSSYPLGTDTQYF
>TRBV29-1|NA|NA|TRBJ2-5
TGCAGCGGCACCCCAGGGGAGAGCGAGACCCAGTACTTC
CSGTPGESETQYF
>TRBV19|NA|TRBD1|TRBJ1-1
TGTGCCGTAAGGGGGACAGGGTGGGCGAACACTGAAGCTTTCTTT
CAVRGTGWANTEAFF
>TRBV6-4|NA|NA|TRBJ2-1
TGTGCCAGCAGTGATCTCGCGCATGGGGAGCAGTTCTTC
CASSDLAHGEQFF
>TRBV9|NA|NA|TRBJ2-3
TGTGCCAGCAGCGTCGGAGGGAGCACAGATACGCAGTATTTT
CASSVGGSTDTQYF
>TRBV20-1|NA|NA|TRBJ1-5
TGCAGTGCTAGAGATCACCCCTCTGAGCATTTT
CSARDHPSEHF
>TRBV19|NA|NA|TRBJ1-1
TGTGCCAGTAGTATCGGGCGACGTATGAACACTGAAGCTTTCTTT
CASSIGRRMNTEAFF
>TRBV19|NA|NA|TRBJ2-6
TGTGCCAGTAGTATCCTGGCGGCGGCCGGGGCCAACGTCCTGACTTTC
CASSILAAAGANVLTF
>TRBV6-5|once|NA|TRBJ2-7
TGTGCCAGCAGTCCTGTCCGTGCCGCGCAGTACTTC
CASSPVRAAQYF
>TRBV28|NA|NA|TRBJ1-6
TGTGCCAGCAGTTTACCGCACAATTCACCCCTCCACTTT
CASSLPHNSPLHF
>TRBV6-6|NA|TRBD2|TRBJ2-5
TGTGCCAGCAGACGGGGGGGCCAAGAGACCCAGTACTTC
CASRRGGQETQYF
>TRBV7-9|NA|NA|TRBJ1-1
TGTGCCAGCAGCTTAAGACAATACACTGAAGCTTTCTTT
CASSLRQYTEAFF
>TRBV2|NA|NA|TRBJ1-5
TGTGCCAGCAGTGGGAACAGGGGCAATCAGCCCCAGCATTTT
CASSGNRGNQPQHF
>TRBV5-6|NA|TRBD1|TRBJ2-7
TGTGCCAGCAGCTTGCCCGGGACAGACTCCTACGAGCAGTACTTC
CASSLPGTDSYEQYF
>TRBV5-1|NA|NA|TRBJ2-5
TGCGCCAGCAGCTTGTCGAGATTAGAGACCCAGTACTTC
CASSLSRLETQYF
>TRBV5-8|NA|NA|TRBJ2-5
TGTGCCAGCAGCTTGTACGGGTTCCCGACCCAGTACTTC
CASSLYGFPTQYF
>TRBV11-2|NA|TRBD2|TRBJ2-2
TGTGCCAGCAGCTTAGGTGGGGGGGCCGGGGAGCTGTTTTTT
CASSLGGGAGELFF
>TRBV19|NA|NA|TRBJ1-1
TGTGCCAGTAGTCCCCCCCGAAGTACGAACACTGAAGCTTTCTTT
CASSPPRSTNTEAFF
>TRBV7-6|NA|NA|TRBJ2-3
TGTGCCAGCATCTCCGGAGGGGCTAGCACAGATACGCAGTATTTT
CASISGGASTDTQYF
>TRBV5-1|NA|NA|TRBJ1-2
TGCGCCAGCAGCATCACCGGGGAGTACGGCTACACCTTC
CASSITGEYGYTF
>TRBV14|NA|NA|TRBJ2-3
TGTGCCAGCAGCCTGGCACTGGCAGATACGCAGTATTTT
CASSLALADTQYF
>TRBV7-6|NA|NA|TRBJ2-7
TGTGCCAGCAGCTTAGGTCCCCACTCCTACGAGCAGTACTTC
CASSLGPHSYEQYF
>TRBV7-9|NA|NA|TRBJ1-6
TGTGCCAATACCGAGGCCAGAAATTCACCCCTCCACTTT
CANTEARNSPLHF
>TRBV18|NA|NA|TRBJ2-2
TGTGCCAGCTCATCGACCGGGGAGCTGTTTTTT
CASSSTGELFF
>TRBV5-1|NA|NA|TRBJ1-1
TGCGCCAGCAGCAAGGACCCGAACACTGAAGCTTTCTTT
CASSKDPNTEAFF
>TRBV10-2|NA|NA|TRBJ2-3
TGCGCCAGCAGTGAACCAGACAGGTCTGGAGATACGCAGTATTTT
CASSEPDRSGDTQYF
>TRBV6-4|NA|NA|TRBJ2-5
TGTGCCAGCAGTGACCAAACATGGGGGACCCAGTACTTC
CASSDQTWGTQYF
>TRBV5-1|NA|NA|TRBJ2-1
TGCGCCAGCAGCTTGGAAGGAGTAGGTGAGCAGTTCTTC
CASSLEGVGEQFF
>TRBV2|NA|NA|TRBJ1-5
TGTGCCAGCAGTTCGGGATCGCCCCAGCATTTT
CASSSGSPQHF
>TRBV7-8|NA|NA|TRBJ2-7
TGTGCCAGCAGCTTACAGCGTCGGGAGCAGTACTTC
CASSLQRREQYF
>TRBV19|NA|NA|TRBJ2-1
TGTGCCAGTAGTAGTTTTGATTCCGACAGCGATGAGCAGTTCTTC
CASSSFDSDSDEQFF
>TRBV27|NA|TRBD2|TRBJ2-5
TGTGCCAGCAACCACCGAGCGGGGGTGGGAGAGACCCAGTACTTC
CASNHRAGVGETQYF
>TRBV7-2|NA|NA|TRBJ1-3
TGTGCCAGCAGCTTGTTGGGAAACACCATATATTTT
CASSLLGNTIYF
>TRBV4-1|NA|NA|TRBJ1-2
TGCGCCAGCAGCCAAGAGGAGCATTACTATGGCTACACCTTC
CASSQEEHYYGYTF
>TRBV2|NA|NA|TRBJ2-2
TGTGCCAGCAGGTTCGGTGATAGTTTTTCGAACACCGGGGAGCTGTTTTTT
CASRFGDSFSNTGELFF
>TRBV6-6|few|TRBD1|TRBJ2-3
TGTGCCAGCAGACTGGACAGGGGTAGCACAGATACGCAGTATTTT
CASRLDRGSTDTQYF
>TRBV5-6|NA|NA|TRBJ2-1
TGTGCCAGCAGCTTGGGCGGAACCCCCTACAATGAGCAGTTCTTC
CASSLGGTPYNEQFF
>TRBV30|NA|NA|TRBJ2-7
TGTGCCTGGGTACCGGGGCCTAGTTCCCACGAGCAGTACTTC
CAWVPGPSSHEQYF
>TRBV27|once|NA|TRBJ2-2
TGTGCCAGCACCTTCCGGCGGGGGCTCACCGGGGAGCTGTTTTTT
CASTFRRGLTGELFF
>TRBV9|few|TRBD1|TRBJ1-2
TGTGCCAGCAGCCCCCGCATCGGACAGGGGTTTGGCTACACCTTC
CASSPRIGQGFGYTF
>TRBV5-5|NA|NA|TRBJ1-1
TGTGCCAGCAGCTTTGGGAATCCGCAGAACACTGAAGCTTTCTTT
CASSFGNPQNTEAFF
>TRBV5-1|NA|TRBD1|TRBJ2-5
TGCGCCAGCAGCAGACAGGGGCGCCAAGAGACCCAGTACTTC
CASSRQGRQETQYF
>TRBV5-4|NA|NA|TRBJ1-2
TGTGCCAGCAGCTCGTTGGACATAAATTGGTATGGCTACACCTTC
CASSSLDINWYGYTF
>TRBV7-3|few|NA|TRBJ2-3
TGTGCCAGCAGCCCAACGGGTCGGGCCACAGATACGCAGTATTTT
CASSPTGRATDTQYF
>TRBV7-2|few|TRBD1|TRBJ2-5
TGTGCCAGCAGCCTCGACAGGGGGCAGGCAAAGACCCAGTACTTC
CASSLDRGQAKTQYF
>TRBV15|NA|NA|TRBJ2-1
TGTGCCACCAGCATGACGGACCGGAATGAGCAGTTCTTC
CATSMTDRNEQFF
>TRBV18|once|TRBD1|TRBJ2-2
TGTGCCAGCTCACCCGGGACAGGAAACACCGGGGAGCTGTTTTTT
CASSPGTGNTGELFF